What follows is one T cell receptor delta chain and its context. Being one base from a much bigger clone, this may be a read error. The entry originates in a study of gamma-delta T cells after stem cell transplantation. V was clipped by 3 bases and J by 1 base; unmatched bases: 24. The CDR3 has 21 residues. Germline loops: CDR1 GEAIGNYY, CDR2 EKD. TCRdb reapplied CATT to the RT-PCR reads. This sample has over 1,500 delta-chain clones, with approximately 4.8% found just once. Sequenced input: gamma-delta T cells. This receptor was identified in a human donor. It is not recorded whose cells these are; they may come from a transplant donor. The chain is built from TRDV2 and TRDJ1; 8 bases agree with TRDD3. Because TCRdb records no J gene, it was assigned here through a match of the DNA to germline. For the CDR3, the DNA is TGTGCCTGTGACCTCGTCGGGTCCACTGGGGGGCCGGCCCCAAGCACCGATAAACTCATCTTT. It translates to CACDLVGSTGGPAPSTDKLIF.